This T cell receptor beta chain was identified during a study of T cells in Graves' hyperthyroidism and ophthalmopathy. General study findings and limits: Most clonotypes expanded in thyroid above 0.001 were likewise present in blood. Ophthalmopathy and stable hyperthyroidism were separated by a 13 V-J model.

Germline V gives CDR1 GTSNPN, CDR2 SVGIG (reference sequence). The length of the CDR3 is 13 residues. Trimming pared 0 bases from V and 3 bases from J, leaving 6 bases between. Authors of the study amplified TCR beta CDR3 regions from RNA transcripts. Primed by the HTBI set, a first-round RT-PCR was run on the TCR CDR3. TCRdb reanalysed the multiplex PCR reads using MiXCR and keeps one entry per CDR3 protein. The profile shows 450,000 to 650,000 distinct CDR3 sequences, more than 15% of them singletons. This clonotype was detected many times. Antigen unknown. Lactation, pregnancy, other autoimmune disease or uncontrolled infection led to exclusion of patients.

The sample was blood. The chain is built from TRBV30 and TRBJ2-1, with D unresolved. This clonotype was sampled from a woman younger than 35 with Graves' ophthalmopathy. The CDR3 sequence: CAWSVWSYNEQFF. CDR3 sequence (DNA): TGTGCCTGGAGTGTGTGGAGCTACAATGAGCAGTTCTTC.